This T cell receptor (beta chain) was captured in a study of CD8 T cells in Susac syndrome. RNA totalling roughly 0.45 to 1 ug underwent reverse transcription with random hexamers. MiXCR was run by TCRdb on the immunoSEQ multiplex PCR reads, yielding one entry per CDR3 protein. This table holds 200,000 or so distinct CDR3 sequences, 90% to 95% found once. Per the germline V gene, CDR1 is SQVTM and CDR2 is ANQGSEA. Trimming left V 3 bases short and J 2 bases short, with 7 bases between. The CDR3 contains 12 residues. The sequence was obtained from a human donor with multiple sclerosis. Sequenced input: CD4+ T cells from PBMCs. V usage is TRBV29-1 and J usage is TRBJ1-2, with D uncertain. In DNA form, the CDR3 reads TGCAGCGTTGAGGCTGTCAACTATGGCTACACCTTC. This sequence encodes CSVEAVNYGYTF.